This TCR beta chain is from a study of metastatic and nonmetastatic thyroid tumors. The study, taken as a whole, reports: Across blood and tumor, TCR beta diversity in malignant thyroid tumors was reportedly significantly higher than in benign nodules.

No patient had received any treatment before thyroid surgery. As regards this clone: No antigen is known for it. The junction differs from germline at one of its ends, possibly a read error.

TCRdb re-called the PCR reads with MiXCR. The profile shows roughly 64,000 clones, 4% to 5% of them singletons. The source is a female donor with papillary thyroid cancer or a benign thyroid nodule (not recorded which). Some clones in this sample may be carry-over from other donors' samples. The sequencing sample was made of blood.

CDR3 region: CASSQGDRLKYDYTF. The CDR3 DNA reads TGTGCCAGCAGCCAAGGCGACAGGCTGAAGTATGACTACACCTTC. The V gene is TRBV3-1, the J gene TRBJ1-2; weak D call: TRBD1 (6 bases). CDR3 size: 15 residues. In germline, CDR1 is LGHDT, CDR2 YNNKEL (reference sequence).